This TCR beta chain was sequenced for a study of blood T cell repertoires in COVID-19. Assay: immunoSEQ multiplex PCR; the TCRdb copy retains only in-frame clones and omits some. In the table there are approximately 300,000 clones, around nine tenths of which are singletons. The trim removed 6 bases at V and 0 bases at J, leaving 6 bases unmatched. Per germline, CDR1 SGHNT and CDR2 YYREEE (reference sequence). The CDR3 spans 15 residues. The source material was peripheral blood. The TCR originated in a woman in her twenties or thirties with COVID-19, enrolled during active disease. This sequence joins TRBV5-4 and TRBJ2-3; 8 nucleotides line up with TRBD2. CDR3 residues: CASKGTSASTDTQYF. The DNA of the CDR3 is TGTGCCAGCAAGGGGACTAGTGCTAGCACAGATACGCAGTATTTT.